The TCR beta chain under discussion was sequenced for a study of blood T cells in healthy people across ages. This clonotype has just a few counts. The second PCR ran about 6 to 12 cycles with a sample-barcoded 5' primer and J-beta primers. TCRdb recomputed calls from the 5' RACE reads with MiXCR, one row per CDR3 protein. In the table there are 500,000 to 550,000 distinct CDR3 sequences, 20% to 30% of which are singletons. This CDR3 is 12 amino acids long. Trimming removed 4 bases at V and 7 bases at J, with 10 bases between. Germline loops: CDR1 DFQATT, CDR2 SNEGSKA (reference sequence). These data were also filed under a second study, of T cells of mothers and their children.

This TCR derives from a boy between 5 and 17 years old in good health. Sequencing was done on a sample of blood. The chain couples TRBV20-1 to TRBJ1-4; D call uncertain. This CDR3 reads CSAIALGEKLFF. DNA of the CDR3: TGCAGTGCTATTGCCCTAGGTGAAAAACTGTTTTTT.